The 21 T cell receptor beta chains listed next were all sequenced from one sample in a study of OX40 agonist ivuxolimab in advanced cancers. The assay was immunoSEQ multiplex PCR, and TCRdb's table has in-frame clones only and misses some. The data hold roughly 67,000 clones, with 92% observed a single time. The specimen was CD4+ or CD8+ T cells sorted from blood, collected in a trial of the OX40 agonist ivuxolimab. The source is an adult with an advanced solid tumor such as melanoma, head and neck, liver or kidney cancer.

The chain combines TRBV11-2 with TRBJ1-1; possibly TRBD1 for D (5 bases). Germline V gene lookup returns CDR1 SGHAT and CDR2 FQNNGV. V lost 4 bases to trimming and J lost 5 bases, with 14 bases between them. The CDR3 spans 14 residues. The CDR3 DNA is TGTGCCAGCAGCTGGGGGATAGGGGCAACTGAAGCTTTCTTT. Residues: CASSWGIGATEAFF.

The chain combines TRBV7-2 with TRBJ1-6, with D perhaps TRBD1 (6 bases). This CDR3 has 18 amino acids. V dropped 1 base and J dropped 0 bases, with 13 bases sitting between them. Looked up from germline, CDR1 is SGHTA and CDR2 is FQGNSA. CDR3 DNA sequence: TGTGCCAGCAGCTTAGTCGGGGGGCTTAGCTCCTATAATTCACCCCTCCACTTT. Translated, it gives CASSLVGGLSSYNSPLHF. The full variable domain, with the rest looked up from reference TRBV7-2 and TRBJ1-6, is GAGVSQSPSNKVTEKGKDVELRCDPISGHTALYWYRQSLGQGLEFLIYFQGNSAPDKSGLPSDRFSAERTGGSVSTLTIQRTQQEDSAVYLCASSLVGGLSSYNSPLHFGNGTRLTVT.

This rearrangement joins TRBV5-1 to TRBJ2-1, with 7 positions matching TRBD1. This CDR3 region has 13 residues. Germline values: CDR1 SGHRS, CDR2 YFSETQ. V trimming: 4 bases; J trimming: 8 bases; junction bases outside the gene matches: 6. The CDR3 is CASSETGFHEQFF. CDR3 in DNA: TGCGCCAGCAGCGAGACAGGGTTCCATGAGCAGTTCTTC.

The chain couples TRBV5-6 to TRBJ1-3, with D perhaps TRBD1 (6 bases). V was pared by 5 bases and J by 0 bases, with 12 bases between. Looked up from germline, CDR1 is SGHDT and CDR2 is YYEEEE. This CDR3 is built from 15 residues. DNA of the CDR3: TGTGCCAGCAGTTACGGGACAAGCTCTGGAAACACCATATATTTT. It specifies CASSYGTSSGNTIYF.

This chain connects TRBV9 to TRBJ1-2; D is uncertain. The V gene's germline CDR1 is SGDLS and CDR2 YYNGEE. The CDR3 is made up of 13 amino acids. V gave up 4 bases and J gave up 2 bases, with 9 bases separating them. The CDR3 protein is CASSHTKNYGYTF. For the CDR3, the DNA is TGTGCCAGCAGCCACACAAAAAACTATGGCTACACCTTC.

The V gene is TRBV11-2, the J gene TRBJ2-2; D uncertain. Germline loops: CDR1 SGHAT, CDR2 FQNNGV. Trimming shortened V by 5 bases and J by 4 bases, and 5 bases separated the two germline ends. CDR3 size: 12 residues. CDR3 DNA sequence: TGTGCCAGCAGCCCCTCCACCGGGGAGCTGTTTTTT. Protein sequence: CASSPSTGELFF.

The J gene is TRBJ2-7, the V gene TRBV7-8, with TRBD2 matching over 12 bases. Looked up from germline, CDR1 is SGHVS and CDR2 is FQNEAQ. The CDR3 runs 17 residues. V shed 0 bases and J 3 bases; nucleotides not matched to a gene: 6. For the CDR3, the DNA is TGTGCCAGCAGCTTAGCCCTAGCGGGGGGGATTTTCTACGAGCAGTACTTC. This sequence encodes CASSLALAGGIFYEQYF.

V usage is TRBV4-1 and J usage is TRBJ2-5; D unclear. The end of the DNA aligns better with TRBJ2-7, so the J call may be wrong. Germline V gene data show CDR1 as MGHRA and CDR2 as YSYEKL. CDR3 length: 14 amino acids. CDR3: CASSQVRNSYEQYF. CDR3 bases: TGCGCCAGCAGCCAAGTCCGGAACTCCTACGAGCAGTACTTC.

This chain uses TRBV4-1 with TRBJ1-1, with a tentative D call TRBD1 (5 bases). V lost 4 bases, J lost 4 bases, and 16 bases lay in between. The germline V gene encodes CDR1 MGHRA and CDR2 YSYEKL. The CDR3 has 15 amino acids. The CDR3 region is CASSRGGEWSTEAFF. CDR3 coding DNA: TGCGCCAGCAGCCGCGGGGGAGAATGGAGCACTGAAGCTTTCTTT.

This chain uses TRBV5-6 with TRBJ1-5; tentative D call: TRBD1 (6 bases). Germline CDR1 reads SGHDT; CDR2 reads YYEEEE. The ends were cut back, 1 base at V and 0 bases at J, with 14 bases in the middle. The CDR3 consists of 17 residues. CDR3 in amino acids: CASSLWGGRISNQPQHF. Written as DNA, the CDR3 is TGTGCCAGCAGCTTGTGGGGGGGCAGGATTAGCAATCAGCCCCAGCATTTT.

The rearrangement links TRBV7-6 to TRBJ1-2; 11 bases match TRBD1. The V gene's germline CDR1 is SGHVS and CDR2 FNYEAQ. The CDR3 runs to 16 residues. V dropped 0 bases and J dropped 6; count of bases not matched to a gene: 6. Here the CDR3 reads CASSLASGQGADGYTF. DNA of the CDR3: TGTGCCAGCAGCTTAGCCTCTGGACAGGGGGCTGATGGCTACACCTTC. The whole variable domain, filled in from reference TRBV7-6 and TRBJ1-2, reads GAGVSQSPRYKVTKRGQDVALRCDPISGHVSLYWYRQALGQGPEFLTYFNYEAQQDKSGLPNDRFSAERPEGSISTLTIQRTEQRDSAMYRCASSLASGQGADGYTFGSGTRLTVV.

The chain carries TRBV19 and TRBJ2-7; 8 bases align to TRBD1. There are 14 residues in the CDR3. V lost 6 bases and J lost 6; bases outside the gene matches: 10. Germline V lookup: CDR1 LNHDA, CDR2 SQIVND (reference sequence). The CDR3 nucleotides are TGTGCCAGTAGGCCTTGGCAGGGGGCCTTCGAGCAGTACTTC. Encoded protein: CASRPWQGAFEQYF.

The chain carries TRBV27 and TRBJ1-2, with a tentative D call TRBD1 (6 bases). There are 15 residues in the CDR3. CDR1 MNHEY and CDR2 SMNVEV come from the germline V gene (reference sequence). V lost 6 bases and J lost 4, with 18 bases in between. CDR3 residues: CASSLRDKDFYGYTF. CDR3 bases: TGTGCCAGCAGCTTACGGGACAAGGATTTCTATGGCTACACCTTC.

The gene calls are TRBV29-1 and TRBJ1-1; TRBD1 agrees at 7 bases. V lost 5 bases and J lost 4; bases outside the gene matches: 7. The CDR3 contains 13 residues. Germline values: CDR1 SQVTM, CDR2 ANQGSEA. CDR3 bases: TGCAGCGTTCTGACAGGGTTATTCACTGAAGCTTTCTTT. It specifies CSVLTGLFTEAFF.

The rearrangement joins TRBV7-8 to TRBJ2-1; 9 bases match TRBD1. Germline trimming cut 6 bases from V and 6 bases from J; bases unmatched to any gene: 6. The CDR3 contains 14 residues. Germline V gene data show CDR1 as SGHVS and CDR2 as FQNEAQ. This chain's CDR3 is CASRPGQGLNEQFF. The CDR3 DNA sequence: TGTGCCAGCAGGCCGGGACAGGGTCTCAATGAGCAGTTCTTC.

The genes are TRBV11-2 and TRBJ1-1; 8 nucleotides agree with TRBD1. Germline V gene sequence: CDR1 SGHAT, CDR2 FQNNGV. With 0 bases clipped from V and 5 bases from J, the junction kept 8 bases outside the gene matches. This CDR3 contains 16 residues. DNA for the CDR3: TGTGCCAGCAGCTTAGAGGCGAGGACAGGGTGGACTGAAGCTTTCTTT. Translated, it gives CASSLEARTGWTEAFF.

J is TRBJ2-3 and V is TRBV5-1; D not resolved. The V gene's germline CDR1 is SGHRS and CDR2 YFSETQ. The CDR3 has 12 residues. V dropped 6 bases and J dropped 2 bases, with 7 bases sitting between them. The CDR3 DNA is TGCGCCAGCAAGGCTTCCACAGATACGCAGTATTTT. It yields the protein CASKASTDTQYF.

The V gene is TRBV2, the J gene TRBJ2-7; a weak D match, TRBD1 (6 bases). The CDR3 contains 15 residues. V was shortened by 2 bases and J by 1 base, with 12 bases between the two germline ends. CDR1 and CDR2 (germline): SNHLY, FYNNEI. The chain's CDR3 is CASSEWAGESYEQYF. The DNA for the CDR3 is TGTGCCAGCAGTGAATGGGCAGGGGAGTCCTACGAGCAGTACTTC.

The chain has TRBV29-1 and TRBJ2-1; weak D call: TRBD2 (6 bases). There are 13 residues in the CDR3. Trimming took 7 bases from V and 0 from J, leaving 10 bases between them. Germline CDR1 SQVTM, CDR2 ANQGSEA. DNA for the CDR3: TGCAGCGCTTTAGCGGCCTCCTACAATGAGCAGTTCTTC. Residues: CSALAASYNEQFF.

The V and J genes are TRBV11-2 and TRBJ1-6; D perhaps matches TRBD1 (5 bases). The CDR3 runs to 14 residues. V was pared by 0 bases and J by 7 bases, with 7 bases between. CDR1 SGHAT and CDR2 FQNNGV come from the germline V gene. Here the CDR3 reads CASSLDWGNSPLHF. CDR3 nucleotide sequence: TGTGCCAGCAGCTTAGATTGGGGGAATTCACCCCTCCACTTT.

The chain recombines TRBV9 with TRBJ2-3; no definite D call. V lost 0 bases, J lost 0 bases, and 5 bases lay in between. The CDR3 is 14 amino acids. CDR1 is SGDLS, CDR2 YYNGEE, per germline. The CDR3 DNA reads TGTGCCAGCAGCGTAGCTTTAAGCACAGATACGCAGTATTTT. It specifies CASSVALSTDTQYF.